This T cell receptor beta chain was captured by sequencing in a study of monozygotic twins with inflammatory bowel disease. Per the germline V gene, CDR1 is MNHEY and CDR2 is SMNVEV (reference sequence). This CDR3 is built from 14 residues. Researchers generated cDNA in eight separate reactions per sample. TCRdb re-analyzed the 5' RACE reads; it lists each CDR3 protein once, without DNA. The sample totals around 150,000 distinct CDR3 sequences. From whole blood, total RNA was isolated without any sorting of T cells. Material for sequencing was blood. The rearrangement joins TRBV27 to TRBJ2-7. The sequence was collected from a human donor with ulcerative colitis or Crohn's disease, or a healthy co-twin of an affected twin (not recorded which). The CDR3 here is CASSLSPSSYEQYF.